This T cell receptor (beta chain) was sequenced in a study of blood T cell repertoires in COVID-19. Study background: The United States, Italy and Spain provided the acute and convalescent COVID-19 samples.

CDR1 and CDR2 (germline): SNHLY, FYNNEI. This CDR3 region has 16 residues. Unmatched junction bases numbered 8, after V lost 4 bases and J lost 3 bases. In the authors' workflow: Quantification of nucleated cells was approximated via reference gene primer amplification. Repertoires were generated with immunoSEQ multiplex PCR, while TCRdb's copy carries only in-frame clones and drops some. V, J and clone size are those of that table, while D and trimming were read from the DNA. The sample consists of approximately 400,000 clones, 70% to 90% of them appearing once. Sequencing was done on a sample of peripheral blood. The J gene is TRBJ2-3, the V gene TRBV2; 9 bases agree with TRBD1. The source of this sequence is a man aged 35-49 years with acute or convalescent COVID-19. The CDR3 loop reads CASSVLGGTGTDTQYF. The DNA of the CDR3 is TGTGCCAGCAGTGTATTGGGCGGGACAGGGACAGATACGCAGTATTTT.